The 20 T cell receptor beta chains in this list originate from one sample, sequenced in a study of graft-versus-host responses after intestinal transplantation. The table came from immunoSEQ multiplex PCR; TCRdb's copy has only in-frame clones and leaves some out. The sample consists of about 64,000 clones, 90% of them appearing once. Antigen specificity for these receptors is unknown. Sequenced here: unstimulated CD8+ T cells sorted from spleen or lymph node cells, sampled before transplant. The receptors derive from a human donor who was the organ donor for an intestinal transplant.

The rearrangement uses TRBV9 and TRBJ2-7, with 7 bases matching TRBD1. CDR1 and CDR2 (germline): SGDLS, YYNGEE. The CDR3 has 14 residues. The ends lost 2 bases at V and 4 bases at J; junction bases unmatched: 6. For the CDR3, the DNA is TGTGCCAGCAGCGTGTCAGGGGGAGAGTACGAGCAGTACTTC. Translated, it gives CASSVSGGEYEQYF.

The chain uses TRBV7-6 and TRBJ2-3; D ambiguous. The CDR3 length is 14 residues. Trimming took 3 bases from V and 2 from J, leaving 9 bases between them. Germline V gives CDR1 SGHVS, CDR2 FNYEAQ. The CDR3: CASSLSVITDTQYF. CDR3 in DNA: TGTGCCAGCAGCTTGAGTGTTATCACAGATACGCAGTATTTT.

Here the CDR3 DNA reads TGTGCCAGCAGCTTTCAAAACGAGGGGGAAATCACCGGGGAGCTGTTTTTT. Its translation: CASSFQNEGEITGELFF. The chain links TRBV7-8 to TRBJ2-2, with D maybe TRBD1 (6 bases). CDR1 is SGHVS, CDR2 FQNEAQ, per germline. This CDR3 is 17 amino acids long. Deletions cut 3 bases from V and 4 bases from J, with 18 bases between.

This chain uses TRBV12-5 with TRBJ2-1, with 7 bases that match TRBD2. CDR1 and CDR2 (germline): LGHNT, FRNRAP. The CDR3 spans 14 residues. With 1 base clipped from V and 10 bases from J, the junction kept 7 bases outside the gene matches. CDR3 DNA sequence: TGTGCTAGTGGTTTGGACCTGGGAGGGTACGAGCAGTTCTTC. It encodes CASGLDLGGYEQFF. The full variable domain, completed using reference TRBV12-5 and TRBJ2-1, is DARVTQTPRHKVTEMGQEVTMRCQPILGHNTVFWYRQTMMQGLELLAYFRNRAPLDDSGMPKDRFSAEMPDATLATLKIQPSEPRDSAVYFCASGLDLGGYEQFFGPGTRLTVL.

This clone was found once. CDR3 sequence reads: CASSMAGGRELFF. The CDR3 region has the DNA TGTGCCAGTAGTATGGCGGGGGGAAGGGAGCTGTTTTTT. The chain carries TRBV19 and TRBJ2-2; 8 bases fit TRBD2. The CDR3 consists of 13 residues. The V and J ends lost 3 bases and 9 bases, in that order; junction bases with no gene match: 3. Germline V lookup: CDR1 LNHDA, CDR2 SQIVND (reference sequence).

V and J are TRBV7-9 and TRBJ2-7, with 7 nucleotides matching TRBD1. The CDR3 runs 14 residues. After removal of 7 bases from V and 2 bases from J, the junction contained 8 bases not matched to a gene. Germline assignment: CDR1 SEHNR and CDR2 FQNEAQ (reference sequence). CDR3 region: CASTPRDRAYEQYF. The CDR3 region has the DNA TGTGCCAGCACCCCAAGGGACAGAGCCTACGAGCAGTACTTC.

This chain joins TRBV4-2 and TRBJ1-1; 10 bases fit TRBD1. Germline lookup yields CDR1 LGHNA and CDR2 YNFKEQ. The CDR3 spans 15 residues. The V and J ends lost 3 bases and 6 bases, in that order; junction bases with no gene match: 7. The CDR3 DNA reads as TGTGCCAGCAGCCAGACGACAGGGGGCGGACCTGAAGCTTTCTTT. As protein: CASSQTTGGGPEAFF.

The chain has TRBV15 and TRBJ2-7; TRBD1 is a possible D gene (6 bases). V was clipped by 3 bases and J by 2 bases, with 11 bases between them. Germline V gene lookup returns CDR1 LNHNV and CDR2 YYDKDF (reference sequence). This CDR3 has 14 residues. The CDR3 sequence: CATSRERTAYEQYF. Written as DNA, the CDR3 is TGTGCCACCAGCAGGGAGCGGACAGCCTACGAGCAGTACTTC.

The chain recombines TRBV7-8 with TRBJ2-1; 10 positions match TRBD1. The germline V gene has CDR1 SGHVS and CDR2 FQNEAQ. Germline trimming cut 1 base from V and 4 bases from J; bases unmatched to any gene: 10. This CDR3 comprises 18 residues. The DNA of the CDR3 is TGTGCCAGCAGCTTAGTTTTGCTATCGGGACAGGGGTACAATGAGCAGTTCTTC. Translated: CASSLVLLSGQGYNEQFF.

This clone was seen just once. This chain joins TRBV25-1 and TRBJ2-3; TRBD2 aligns across 11 bases. The V gene's germline CDR1 is MGHDK and CDR2 SYGVNS. V lost 4 bases to trimming and J lost 4 bases; unmatched junction nucleotides: 4. The CDR3 loop spans 15 amino acids. Here the CDR3 reads CASSGTSGWADTQYF. CDR3 coding DNA: TGTGCCAGCAGTGGGACTAGCGGGTGGGCAGATACGCAGTATTTT. The entire variable domain, with the rest obtained from reference TRBV25-1 and TRBJ2-3, is as follows: EADIYQTPRYLVIGTGKKITLECSQTMGHDKMYWYQQDPGMELHLIHYSYGVNSTEKGDLSSESTVSRIRTEHFPLTLESARPSHTSQYLCASSGTSGWADTQYFGPGTRLTVL.

The CDR3: CASSILAAPYNEQFF. The DNA of the CDR3 is TGTGCCAGCAGCATCCTAGCGGCTCCCTACAATGAGCAGTTCTTC. V is TRBV7-9 and J is TRBJ2-1; TRBD2 matches at 7 bases. This CDR3 spans 15 amino acids. Germline V lookup: CDR1 SEHNR, CDR2 FQNEAQ (reference sequence). V dropped 5 bases and J dropped 2; count of bases not matched to a gene: 6.

In nucleotides, the CDR3 is TGTGCCAGCAGTTTGGAGGGGCGTAGCAATCAGCCCCAGCATTTT. Translation gives CASSLEGRSNQPQHF. V is TRBV28 and J is TRBJ1-5; TRBD1 might be the D (5 bases). CDR3 size: 15 residues. Germline V lookup: CDR1 MDHEN, CDR2 SYDVKM. Trimming removed 3 bases from V and 0 bases from J, with 9 bases in between.

This clone came up a few times. The chain employs TRBV5-1 and TRBJ2-7; 8 nucleotides line up with TRBD2. This CDR3 spans 14 amino acids. Germline V gene lookup returns CDR1 SGHRS and CDR2 YFSETQ. V was pared by 0 bases and J by 7 bases, with 6 bases of the junction left unmatched. CDR3 sequence (DNA): TGCGCCAGCAGCTTGGGGCGGGAGGCCAATGAGCAGTACTTC. Protein sequence: CASSLGREANEQYF.

This clone was seen once. This chain links TRBV9 with TRBJ1-4, with D maybe TRBD1 (5 bases). Germline lookup yields CDR1 SGDLS and CDR2 YYNGEE. Trimming removed 3 bases at V and 0 bases at J, with 6 bases between. The CDR3 covers 14 residues. The chain's CDR3 is CASSGGATNEKLFF. Written as DNA, the CDR3 is TGTGCCAGCAGCGGGGGGGCAACTAATGAAAAACTGTTTTTT.

This clone was detected once. The rearrangement joins TRBV6-5 to TRBJ2-3; 8 nucleotides align to TRBD1. V gave up 0 bases and J gave up 4 bases; unmatched junction bases: 3. CDR1 and CDR2 (germline): MNHEY, SVGAGI. The CDR3 consists of 15 residues. Written as DNA, the CDR3 is TGTGCCAGCAGTTACTCGACAGGGGCAGCAGATACGCAGTATTTT. It translates to CASSYSTGAADTQYF.

The chain uses TRBV4-3 and TRBJ2-5, with D possibly TRBD2 on 6 matching bases. The CDR3 is 14 residues long. CDR1 is LGHNA, CDR2 YSLEER, per germline. Trimming left V 3 bases short and J 3 bases short, with 11 bases between. DNA of the CDR3: TGCGCCAGCAGCCAGGGACTGACAGAAGAGACCCAGTACTTC. The encoded protein is CASSQGLTEETQYF.

The chain has TRBV5-5 and TRBJ2-1; TRBD2 aligns across 8 bases. The CDR3 has 14 amino acids. Trimming at V came to 2 bases and at J to 3 bases, leaving 1 base not matched to a gene. In germline, CDR1 is SGHKS, CDR2 YYEKEE (reference sequence). This chain's CDR3 is CASSFLAGYNEQFF. As DNA, the CDR3 is TGTGCCAGCAGCTTCCTAGCGGGCTACAATGAGCAGTTCTTC.

This clone was counted a single time. The CDR3 is CASRPRLAGGPQETQYF. The CDR3 DNA follows: TGTGCCAGCAGACCAAGACTAGCGGGAGGCCCACAAGAGACCCAGTACTTC. The chain joins TRBV7-9 to TRBJ2-5; 13 nucleotides agree with TRBD2. This CDR3 region has 17 residues. The germline V gene encodes CDR1 SEHNR and CDR2 FQNEAQ (reference sequence). With 6 bases clipped from V and 2 bases from J, the junction kept 9 bases outside the gene matches.

The chain is built from TRBV14 and TRBJ2-7, with a weak D call TRBD1 (5 bases). V lost 5 bases and J 3 bases, leaving 11 bases between the germline ends. This CDR3 is 13 amino acids long. Looked up from germline, CDR1 is SGHDN and CDR2 is FVKESK. The CDR3 loop is CASSSGHLYEQYF. Written as DNA, the CDR3 is TGTGCCAGCAGCAGTGGACATCTCTACGAGCAGTACTTC.

Worth noting for this clone: Other DNA sequences of this sample code for an identical CDR3. CDR3 sequence: CASSVAGSPQETQYF. The CDR3 DNA reads as TGTGCCAGCAGCGTGGCGGGATCTCCCCAAGAGACCCAGTACTTC. This chain links TRBV9 with TRBJ2-5; D may be TRBD2 (6 bases). Trimming left V 2 bases short and J 1 base short, with 12 bases between. CDR1 is SGDLS, CDR2 YYNGEE, per germline. The CDR3 runs 15 residues.